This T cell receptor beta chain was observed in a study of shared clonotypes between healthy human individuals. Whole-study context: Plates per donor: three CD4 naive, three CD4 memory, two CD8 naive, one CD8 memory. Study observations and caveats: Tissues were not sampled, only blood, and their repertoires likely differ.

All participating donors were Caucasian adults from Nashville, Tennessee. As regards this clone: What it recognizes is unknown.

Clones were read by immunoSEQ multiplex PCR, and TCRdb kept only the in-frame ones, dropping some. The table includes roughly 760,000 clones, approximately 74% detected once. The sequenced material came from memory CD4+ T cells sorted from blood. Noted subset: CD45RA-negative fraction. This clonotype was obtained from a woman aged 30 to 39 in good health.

The CDR3 DNA follows: TGTGCCAGCAGCCCAGGGGGACGGGGACAAGGCACAGATACGCAGTATTTT. Encoded protein: CASSPGGRGQGTDTQYF. This chain joins TRBV11-3 and TRBJ2-3, with TRBD1 matching over 7 bases. Germline assignment: CDR1 SGHNT and CDR2 YENEEA. The CDR3 spans 17 residues. Trimming removed 5 bases from V and 1 base from J; junction bases left unmatched: 12.